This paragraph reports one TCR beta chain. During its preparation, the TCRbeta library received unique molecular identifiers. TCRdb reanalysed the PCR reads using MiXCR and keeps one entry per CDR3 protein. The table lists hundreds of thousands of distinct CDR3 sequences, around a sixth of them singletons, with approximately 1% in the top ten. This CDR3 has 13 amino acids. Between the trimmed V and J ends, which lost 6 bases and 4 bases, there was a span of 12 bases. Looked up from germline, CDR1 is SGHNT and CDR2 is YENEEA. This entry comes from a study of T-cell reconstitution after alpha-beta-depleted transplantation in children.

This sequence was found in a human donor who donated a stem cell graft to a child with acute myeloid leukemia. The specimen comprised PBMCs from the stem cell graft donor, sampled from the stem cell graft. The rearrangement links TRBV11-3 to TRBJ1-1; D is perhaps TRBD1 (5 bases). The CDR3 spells CASSATDSTEAFF. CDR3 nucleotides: TGTGCCAGCAGTGCGACAGATTCCACTGAAGCTTTCTTT.